This is a list of T cell receptor beta chains from one sample in a study of cytomegalovirus exposure and HLA in healthy donors. The assay was immunoSEQ multiplex PCR, and TCRdb's table has in-frame clones only and misses some. The sample holds about 150,000 clones; about 80% are singletons and the top ten take about 13%. The sequenced sample consisted of PBMCs. The receptors were gathered from a man in his forties in good health and CMV-seropositive. The CDR3 runs from the conserved cysteine through the conserved F or W. A D gene is named only where the DNA matches it firmly. Clone size is shown for a subset of rows, as once, few, many or a class of expanded clone.

j_gene: TRBJ1-5; abundance: many; d_gene: TRBD1; v_gene: TRBV19; CDR3nt: TGTGCCAGCAGGACAGGGTGGAATAGCAATCAGCCCCAGCATTTT; CDR3aa: CASRTGWNSNQPQHF
j_gene: TRBJ2-5; abundance: -; d_gene: -; v_gene: TRBV27; CDR3nt: TGTGCCAGCAGTTCGGGTTACAGGAGCTTTTTATCGGAGACCCAGTACTTC; CDR3aa: CASSSGYRSFLSETQYF
j_gene: TRBJ2-3; abundance: -; d_gene: -; v_gene: TRBV28; CDR3nt: TGTGCCAGCAGTCCCCGATTAGGGGTCCCTACGCAGTATTTT; CDR3aa: CASSPRLGVPTQYF
j_gene: TRBJ2-3; abundance: few; d_gene: -; v_gene: TRBV7-3; CDR3nt: TGTGCCAGCAGCTTAGGTGGACACACAGATACGCAGTATTTT; CDR3aa: CASSLGGHTDTQYF
j_gene: TRBJ2-3; abundance: -; d_gene: -; v_gene: TRBV6-4; CDR3nt: TGTGCCAGCAGCGTCGATGCTACTAGCACAGATACGCAGTATTTT; CDR3aa: CASSVDATSTDTQYF
j_gene: TRBJ2-1; abundance: -; d_gene: -; v_gene: TRBV5-1; CDR3nt: TGCGCCAGCAGCTTTCAGGGCATGGATGAGCAGTTCTTC; CDR3aa: CASSFQGMDEQFF
j_gene: TRBJ2-3; abundance: -; d_gene: TRBD2; v_gene: TRBV7-4; CDR3nt: TGTGCCAGCAGCTTAGCGACTAGCGGTCCGGGGGATACGCAGTATTTT; CDR3aa: CASSLATSGPGDTQYF
j_gene: TRBJ2-1; abundance: -; d_gene: -; v_gene: TRBV5-1; CDR3nt: TGCGCCAGCAGCTTGGCAGGGATGGGATACAATGAGCAGTTCTTC; CDR3aa: CASSLAGMGYNEQFF
j_gene: TRBJ2-3; abundance: -; d_gene: -; v_gene: TRBV6-5; CDR3nt: TGTGCCAGCAGTAGAGGAGGCACAGATACGCAGTATTTT; CDR3aa: CASSRGGTDTQYF
j_gene: TRBJ2-4; abundance: few; d_gene: TRBD2; v_gene: TRBV4-2; CDR3nt: TGTGCCAGCAGCCAAGCAGCGGGAGGGACAAGGGGAAACATTCAGTACTTC; CDR3aa: CASSQAAGGTRGNIQYF
j_gene: TRBJ2-5; abundance: -; d_gene: TRBD2; v_gene: TRBV4-1; CDR3nt: TGCGCCAGCAGCCAAGATGTAGCGGGAGAGGGGGAGACCCAGTACTTC; CDR3aa: CASSQDVAGEGETQYF
j_gene: TRBJ1-1; abundance: -; d_gene: TRBD1; v_gene: TRBV7-2; CDR3nt: TGTGCCAGCAGCGCGCAGCCGACAGGGGGCCCTACCGATTACGCTGAAGCTTTCTTT; CDR3aa: CASSAQPTGGPTDYAEAFF
j_gene: TRBJ2-7; abundance: -; d_gene: TRBD1; v_gene: TRBV5-1; CDR3nt: TGCGCCAGCAGCTTGCCTTTAGGGACAGGGGACGAGCAGTACTTC; CDR3aa: CASSLPLGTGDEQYF
j_gene: TRBJ2-5; abundance: -; d_gene: -; v_gene: TRBV5-4; CDR3nt: TGTGCCAGCAGCTTTGAACTGGAAGAGACCCAGTACTTC; CDR3aa: CASSFELEETQYF
j_gene: TRBJ2-3; abundance: -; d_gene: TRBD2; v_gene: TRBV6-5; CDR3nt: TGTGCCAGCAAACTAGCGACTAGCACAGATACGCAGTATTTT; CDR3aa: CASKLATSTDTQYF
j_gene: TRBJ1-1; abundance: -; d_gene: -; v_gene: TRBV5-1; CDR3nt: TGCGCCAGCAGTCGGACGGGAGATATGAACACTGAAGCTTTCTTT; CDR3aa: CASSRTGDMNTEAFF
j_gene: TRBJ2-7; abundance: -; d_gene: TRBD2; v_gene: TRBV25-1; CDR3nt: TGTGCCAGCAGTGCCCCCGGCGGGGGTCCCTCCTACGAGCAGTACTTC; CDR3aa: CASSAPGGGPSYEQYF
j_gene: TRBJ2-7; abundance: -; d_gene: TRBD1; v_gene: TRBV27; CDR3nt: TGTGCCAGCAGTGACACCGGGACAGGGGGCTACGAGCAGTACTTC; CDR3aa: CASSDTGTGGYEQYF
j_gene: TRBJ2-3; abundance: -; d_gene: TRBD2; v_gene: TRBV7-9; CDR3nt: TGTGCCAGCAGTGATACAGGGCTAGCGGGAGCAAGTGATACGCAGTATTTT; CDR3aa: CASSDTGLAGASDTQYF
j_gene: TRBJ2-5; abundance: -; d_gene: TRBD2; v_gene: TRBV5-4; CDR3nt: TGTGCCAGCAGCCTAGGACTAGCGGGGGGTAGTTACCAGTACTTC; CDR3aa: CASSLGLAGGSYQYF
j_gene: TRBJ2-2; abundance: -; d_gene: TRBD1; v_gene: TRBV18; CDR3nt: TGTGCCAGCTCACCGGGACAGGCGGGCGGGGAGCTGTTTTTT; CDR3aa: CASSPGQAGGELFF
j_gene: TRBJ1-2; abundance: -; d_gene: -; v_gene: TRBV14; CDR3nt: TGTGCCAGCAGCCAAGATAGGGGCTATGGCTACACCTTC; CDR3aa: CASSQDRGYGYTF
j_gene: TRBJ2-3; abundance: -; d_gene: -; v_gene: TRBV6-4; CDR3nt: TGTGCCAGCAGCGCGAGGGGGAGCAGCACAGATACGCAGTATTTT; CDR3aa: CASSARGSSTDTQYF
j_gene: TRBJ1-5; abundance: -; d_gene: -; v_gene: TRBV5-5; CDR3nt: TGTGCCAGCAGCCTCCGACCAGGGGATCAGCCCCAGCATTTT; CDR3aa: CASSLRPGDQPQHF
j_gene: TRBJ1-2; abundance: -; d_gene: -; v_gene: TRBV10-3; CDR3nt: TGTGCCATCAGTGAAGGGAGGGCAGGGGAGAGGAACTATGGCTACACCTTC; CDR3aa: CAISEGRAGERNYGYTF
j_gene: TRBJ2-7; abundance: -; d_gene: -; v_gene: TRBV7-9; CDR3nt: TGTGCCAGCAGCCCTGACAGGTCTTACTACGAGCAGTACTTC; CDR3aa: CASSPDRSYYEQYF
j_gene: TRBJ2-3; abundance: -; d_gene: TRBD1; v_gene: TRBV7-8; CDR3nt: TGTGCCAGCAGCTTACCGGGACAGGGGATCATCACAGATACGCAGTATTTT; CDR3aa: CASSLPGQGIITDTQYF
j_gene: TRBJ1-2; abundance: -; d_gene: TRBD1; v_gene: TRBV28; CDR3nt: TGTGCCAGCAGTCAGGACAGGGGGTTCTATGGCTACACCTTC; CDR3aa: CASSQDRGFYGYTF
j_gene: TRBJ1-3; abundance: few; d_gene: -; v_gene: TRBV9; CDR3nt: TGTGCCAGCAGCGTCGGCAGCGCCTCTGGAAACACCATATATTTT; CDR3aa: CASSVGSASGNTIYF
j_gene: TRBJ2-5; abundance: -; d_gene: TRBD1; v_gene: TRBV5-1; CDR3nt: TGCGCCAGCAGCCGCACAGGGGGCGGTGTTCAAGAGACCCAGTACTTC; CDR3aa: CASSRTGGGVQETQYF
j_gene: TRBJ2-7; abundance: -; d_gene: -; v_gene: TRBV29-1; CDR3nt: TGCAGCGTCCTAACAGGCTACGAGCAGTACTTC; CDR3aa: CSVLTGYEQYF
j_gene: TRBJ1-2; abundance: -; d_gene: TRBD1; v_gene: TRBV7-2; CDR3nt: TGTGCCAGCAGCTTTCCAATAGGGCAGGGGGGAGGCTACACCTTC; CDR3aa: CASSFPIGQGGGYTF
j_gene: TRBJ2-7; abundance: -; d_gene: TRBD2; v_gene: TRBV2; CDR3nt: TGTGCCAGCAGGGGCCTAGCGGGAGCTTCCTACGAGCAGTACTTC; CDR3aa: CASRGLAGASYEQYF
j_gene: TRBJ1-5; abundance: -; d_gene: -; v_gene: TRBV10-3; CDR3nt: TGTGCCACTAGAGCGGGTTTTAGCAATCAGCCCCAGCATTTT; CDR3aa: CATRAGFSNQPQHF
j_gene: TRBJ2-5; abundance: -; d_gene: TRBD2; v_gene: TRBV4-2; CDR3nt: TGTGCCAGCAGCCAAGATGGTACTAGCGGGAGGGAAGAGACCCAGCACTTC; CDR3aa: CASSQDGTSGREETQHF
j_gene: TRBJ2-3; abundance: -; d_gene: -; v_gene: TRBV5-4; CDR3nt: TGTGCCAGCGGACTAACGGGTACAGATACGCAGTATTTT; CDR3aa: CASGLTGTDTQYF
j_gene: TRBJ2-7; abundance: -; d_gene: TRBD1; v_gene: TRBV5-1; CDR3nt: TGCGCCAGCAGCTTGGCCGGGACAGGGGACTACGAGCAGTACTTC; CDR3aa: CASSLAGTGDYEQYF
j_gene: TRBJ2-3; abundance: once; d_gene: -; v_gene: TRBV19; CDR3nt: TGTGCCTCCCGGAGGTCCGGGGTCACAGATACGCAGTATTTT; CDR3aa: CASRRSGVTDTQYF
j_gene: TRBJ1-5; abundance: once; d_gene: -; v_gene: TRBV19; CDR3nt: TGTGCCAGCAGAGATGTGCGGGGTGATCGGAGCAATCAGCCCCAGCATTTT; CDR3aa: CASRDVRGDRSNQPQHF
j_gene: TRBJ2-7; abundance: -; d_gene: TRBD2; v_gene: TRBV5-4; CDR3nt: TGTGCCAGCAGCGCAGGACTAGCGGGAGACTACGAGCAGTACTTC; CDR3aa: CASSAGLAGDYEQYF
j_gene: TRBJ2-3; abundance: -; d_gene: TRBD2; v_gene: TRBV28; CDR3nt: TGTGCCAGCAGTACGCGGGAGTTATTTGGTACAGATACGCAGTATTTT; CDR3aa: CASSTRELFGTDTQYF
j_gene: TRBJ2-1; abundance: -; d_gene: TRBD2; v_gene: TRBV4-1; CDR3nt: TGCGCCAGCAGCCTCAATCTAGCGGGACCGTACAATGAGCAGTTCTTC; CDR3aa: CASSLNLAGPYNEQFF
j_gene: TRBJ1-1; abundance: -; d_gene: -; v_gene: TRBV28; CDR3nt: TGTGCCAGCAGTTTATCACAGACGAAGAACACTGAAGCTTTCTTT; CDR3aa: CASSLSQTKNTEAFF
j_gene: TRBJ2-2; abundance: -; d_gene: TRBD2; v_gene: TRBV7-9; CDR3nt: TGTGCCAGCAGCTTGATAAGCGGGAGGGGAACCGGGGAGCTGTTTTTT; CDR3aa: CASSLISGRGTGELFF
j_gene: TRBJ2-5; abundance: -; d_gene: TRBD1; v_gene: TRBV5-6; CDR3nt: TGTGCCAGCAGTAAAGGGGGACAGGGGCCGTACCAAGAGACCCAGTACTTC; CDR3aa: CASSKGGQGPYQETQYF
j_gene: TRBJ2-1; abundance: -; d_gene: TRBD2; v_gene: TRBV7-3; CDR3nt: TGTGCCAGCAGCTTCACTAGCGGGATTTACAATGAGCAGTTCTTC; CDR3aa: CASSFTSGIYNEQFF
j_gene: TRBJ1-5; abundance: -; d_gene: -; v_gene: TRBV25-1; CDR3nt: TGTGCCAGCAGTGTGGGGGGGTACAATCAGCCCCAGCATTTT; CDR3aa: CASSVGGYNQPQHF
j_gene: TRBJ2-5; abundance: -; d_gene: TRBD1; v_gene: TRBV27; CDR3nt: TGTGCCAGCAGGGGGACAGGCGGGTCACGGACCCAGTACTTC; CDR3aa: CASRGTGGSRTQYF
j_gene: TRBJ1-6; abundance: -; d_gene: -; v_gene: TRBV5-6; CDR3nt: TGTGCCAGCAGCCGCGACATTGATTCACCCCTCCACTTT; CDR3aa: CASSRDIDSPLHF